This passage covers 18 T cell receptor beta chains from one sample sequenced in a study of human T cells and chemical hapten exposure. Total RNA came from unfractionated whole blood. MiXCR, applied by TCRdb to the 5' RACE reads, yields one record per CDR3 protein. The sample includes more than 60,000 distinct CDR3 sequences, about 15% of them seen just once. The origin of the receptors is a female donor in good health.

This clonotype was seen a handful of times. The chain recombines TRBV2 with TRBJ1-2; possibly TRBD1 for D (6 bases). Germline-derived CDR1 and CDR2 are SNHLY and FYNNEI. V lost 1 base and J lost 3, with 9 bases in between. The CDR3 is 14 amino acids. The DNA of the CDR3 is TGTGCCAGCAGTGAAGTACGGACAGACTATGGCTACACCTTC. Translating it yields CASSEVRTDYGYTF.

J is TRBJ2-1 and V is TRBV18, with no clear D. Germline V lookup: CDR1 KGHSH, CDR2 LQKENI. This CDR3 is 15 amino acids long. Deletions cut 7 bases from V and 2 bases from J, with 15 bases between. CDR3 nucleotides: TGTGCCAGCTGCCTCGAGACCGGCCCCTACAATGAGCAGTTCTTC. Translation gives CASCLETGPYNEQFF.

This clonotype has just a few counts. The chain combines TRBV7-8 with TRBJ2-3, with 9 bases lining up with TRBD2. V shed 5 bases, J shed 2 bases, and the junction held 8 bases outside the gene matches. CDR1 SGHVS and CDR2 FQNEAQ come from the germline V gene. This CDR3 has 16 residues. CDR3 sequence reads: CASSPRGGGSTDTQYF. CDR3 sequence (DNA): TGTGCCAGCAGCCCGCGGGGGGGGGGATCCACAGATACGCAGTATTTT. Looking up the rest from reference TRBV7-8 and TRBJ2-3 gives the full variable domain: GAGVSQSPRYKVAKRGQDVALRCDPISGHVSLFWYQQALGQGPEFLTYFQNEAQLDKSGLPSDRFFAERPEGSVSTLKIQRTQQEDSAVYLCASSPRGGGSTDTQYFGPGTRLTVL.

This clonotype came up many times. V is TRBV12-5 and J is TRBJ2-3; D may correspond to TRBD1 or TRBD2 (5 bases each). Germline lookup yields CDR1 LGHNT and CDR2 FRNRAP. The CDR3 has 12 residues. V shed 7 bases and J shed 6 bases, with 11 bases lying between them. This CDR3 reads CASARDADTQYF. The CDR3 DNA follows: TGTGCTAGTGCCCGGGACGCCGATACGCAGTATTTT.

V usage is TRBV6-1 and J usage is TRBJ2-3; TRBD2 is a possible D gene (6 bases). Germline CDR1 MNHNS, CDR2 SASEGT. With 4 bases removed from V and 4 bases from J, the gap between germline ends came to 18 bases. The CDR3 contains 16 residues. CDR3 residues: CASSAPGLWGADTQYF. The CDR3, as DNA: TGTGCCAGCAGTGCCCCAGGACTCTGGGGGGCAGATACGCAGTATTTT.

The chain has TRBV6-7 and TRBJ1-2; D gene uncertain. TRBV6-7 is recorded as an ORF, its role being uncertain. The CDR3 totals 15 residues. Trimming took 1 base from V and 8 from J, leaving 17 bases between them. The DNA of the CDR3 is TGTGCCAGCAGTTACTTCCCGGTGCAGGTTGGGGGCTACACCTTC. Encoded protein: CASSYFPVQVGGYTF.

In DNA, the CDR3 is TGTGCCAGCAGTCCACTAGTCTCGGAAGAGACCCAGTACTTC. Amino acid sequence: CASSPLVSEETQYF. The chain has TRBV2 and TRBJ2-5; possibly TRBD2 for D (5 bases). The germline V gene encodes CDR1 SNHLY and CDR2 FYNNEI. The V end lost 5 bases, the J end lost 3 bases, and 13 bases lay between the germline ends. The CDR3 is made up of 14 amino acids. Variable domain in full (rest from reference TRBV2 and TRBJ2-5): EPEVTQTPSHQVTQMGQEVILRCVPISNHLYFYWYRQILGQKVEFLVSFYNNEISEKSEIFDDQFSVERPDGSNFTLKIRSTKLEDSAMYFCASSPLVSEETQYFGPGTRLLVL.

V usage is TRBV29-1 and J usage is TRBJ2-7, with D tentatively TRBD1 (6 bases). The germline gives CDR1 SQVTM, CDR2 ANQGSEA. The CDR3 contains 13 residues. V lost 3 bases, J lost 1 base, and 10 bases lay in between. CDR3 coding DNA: TGCAGCGTTGATTCGGACAGTTCCTACGAGCAGTACTTC. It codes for CSVDSDSSYEQYF.

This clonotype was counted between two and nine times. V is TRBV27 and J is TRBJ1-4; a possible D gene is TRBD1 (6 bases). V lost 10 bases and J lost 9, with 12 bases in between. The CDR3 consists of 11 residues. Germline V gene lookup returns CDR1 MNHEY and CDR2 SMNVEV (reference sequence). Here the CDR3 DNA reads TGTGCCACCGGGACATTGAAAAAACTGTTTTTT. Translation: CATGTLKKLFF.

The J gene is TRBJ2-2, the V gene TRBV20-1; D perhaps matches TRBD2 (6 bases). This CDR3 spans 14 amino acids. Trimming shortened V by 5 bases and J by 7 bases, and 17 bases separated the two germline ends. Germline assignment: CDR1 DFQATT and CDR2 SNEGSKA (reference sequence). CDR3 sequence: CSAGRRGTIGELFF. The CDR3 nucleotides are TGCAGTGCTGGGAGGAGGGGAACAATCGGGGAGCTGTTTTTT.

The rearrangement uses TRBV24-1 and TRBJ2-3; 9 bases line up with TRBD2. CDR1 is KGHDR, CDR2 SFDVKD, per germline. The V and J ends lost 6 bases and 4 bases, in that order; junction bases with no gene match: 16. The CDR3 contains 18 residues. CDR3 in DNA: TGTGCCACCAGTTCCGGGCTAGGACGCGGGAGGGTACCAGATACGCAGTATTTT. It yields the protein CATSSGLGRGRVPDTQYF.

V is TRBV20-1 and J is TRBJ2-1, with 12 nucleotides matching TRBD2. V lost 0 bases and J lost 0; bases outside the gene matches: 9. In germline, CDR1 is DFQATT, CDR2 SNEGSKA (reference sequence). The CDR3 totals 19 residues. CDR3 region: CSARDKGGTSGSSYNEQFF. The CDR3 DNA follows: TGCAGTGCTAGAGATAAGGGAGGGACTAGCGGGTCCTCCTACAATGAGCAGTTCTTC.

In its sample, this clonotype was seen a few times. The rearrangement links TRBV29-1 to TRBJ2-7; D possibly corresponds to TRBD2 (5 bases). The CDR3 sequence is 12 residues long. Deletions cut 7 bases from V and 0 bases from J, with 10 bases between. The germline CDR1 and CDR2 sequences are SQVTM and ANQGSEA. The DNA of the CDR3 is TGCAGCGCCGGGGAAGGCTCCTACGAGCAGTACTTC. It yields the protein CSAGEGSYEQYF.

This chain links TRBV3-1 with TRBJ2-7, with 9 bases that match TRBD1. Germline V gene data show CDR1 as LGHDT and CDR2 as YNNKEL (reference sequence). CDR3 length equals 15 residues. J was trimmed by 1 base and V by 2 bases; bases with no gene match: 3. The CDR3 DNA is TGTGCCAGCAGCCAAACAGGGGGCCTATCCTACGAGCAGTACTTC. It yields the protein CASSQTGGLSYEQYF.

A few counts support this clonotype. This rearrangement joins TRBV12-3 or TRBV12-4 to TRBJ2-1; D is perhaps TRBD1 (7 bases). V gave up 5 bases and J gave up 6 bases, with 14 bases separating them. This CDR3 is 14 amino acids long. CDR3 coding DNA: TGTGCCAGCAGTCCCCCAGGGGGGAGCAATGAGCAGTTCTTC. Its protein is CASSPPGGSNEQFF.

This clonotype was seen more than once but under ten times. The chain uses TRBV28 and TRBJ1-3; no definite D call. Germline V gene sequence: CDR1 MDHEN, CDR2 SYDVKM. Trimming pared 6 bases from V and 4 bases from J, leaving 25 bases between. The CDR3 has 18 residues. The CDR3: CASRVQGSSTPSGNTIYF. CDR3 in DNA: TGTGCCAGCAGGGTACAAGGGTCCTCTACCCCGTCGGGAAACACCATATATTTT.

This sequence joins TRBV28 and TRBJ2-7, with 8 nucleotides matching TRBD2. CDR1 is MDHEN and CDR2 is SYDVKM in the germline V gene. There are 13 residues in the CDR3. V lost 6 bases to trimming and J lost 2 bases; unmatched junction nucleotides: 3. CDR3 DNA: TGTGCCAGCAGCCCCGGGGGGGCCTACGAGCAGTACTTC. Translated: CASSPGGAYEQYF. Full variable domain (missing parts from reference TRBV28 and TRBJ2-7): DVKVTQSSRYLVKRTGEKVFLECVQDMDHENMFWYRQDPGLGLRLIYFSYDVKMKEKGDIPEGYSVSREKKERFSLILESASTNQTSMYLCASSPGGAYEQYFGPGTRLTVT.

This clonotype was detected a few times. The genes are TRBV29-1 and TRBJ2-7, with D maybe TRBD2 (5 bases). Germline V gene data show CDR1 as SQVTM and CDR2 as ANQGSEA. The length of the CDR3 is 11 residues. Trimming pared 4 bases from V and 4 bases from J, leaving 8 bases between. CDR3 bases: TGCAGCGTTGGAAGGAGGTACGAGCAGTACTTC. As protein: CSVGRRYEQYF.